The sample holds a few counts of the clone carrying this T cell receptor beta chain. J lost 3 bases, V lost 7 bases, and 10 bases had no gene match. Germline V gene data show CDR1 as SEHNR and CDR2 as FQNEAQ (reference sequence). The CDR3 runs to 16 residues. The data are from a study of blood T cell repertoires in COVID-19. About the study: COVID-19 samples, acute and convalescent, were from the United States, Italy and Spain. T cells, B-cell-depleted T cells, or PBMCs provided the cDNA or gDNA that served as material.

Original handling: From reference gene primer amplification, estimates of nucleated cell counts were derived. Method: immunoSEQ multiplex PCR; TCRdb's copy keeps in-frame clones and lacks some. The DNA gave D and trimming, while V, J and clone size come from that table. There are about 78,000 clones in the sample; over 75% occur only once, and about 2.7% lies in the top ten. The origin of this receptor is a man in his 70s with active or convalescent COVID-19. The sequencing input was peripheral blood. The chain recombines TRBV7-9 with TRBJ2-2; 8 bases match TRBD1. The CDR3 coding sequence is TGTGCCAGCAAAGGGCAGGGGGCAATAGACACCGGGGAGCTGTTTTTT. As protein: CASKGQGAIDTGELFF. Complete variable domain (other parts from reference TRBV7-9 and TRBJ2-2): DTGVSQNPRHKITKRGQNVTFRCDPISEHNRLYWYRQTLGQGPEFLTYFQNEAQLEKSRLLSDRFSAERPKGSFSTLEIQRTEQGDSAMYLCASKGQGAIDTGELFFGEGSRLTVL.